This record concerns one T cell receptor (beta chain) sequence. Its antigen is unidentified. The CDR3 covers 17 residues. V lost 1 base to trimming and J lost 7 bases; unmatched junction nucleotides: 11. From germline, CDR1 is LNHDA and CDR2 SQIVND (reference sequence). The record originates from a study of shared clonotypes between healthy human individuals. Study findings and constraints: Non-shared clonotypes showed lower generation probabilities than clonotypes common to all four donors.

The data were produced by immunoSEQ multiplex PCR, yet TCRdb's version contains in-frame clones alone and is incomplete. The repertoire holds 2 million to 2.5 million clones, with roughly 90% as singletons. Specimen: naive CD4+ T cells from PBMCs. The subset: CD45RA+ positively selected. V and J are TRBV19 and TRBJ1-5, with TRBD1 identical over 9 bases. This TCR derives from a man aged 18 to 29 in good health. Some clones in this sample may be carry-over from other donors' samples. The CDR3 protein is CASSIGDGTGSLQPQHF. The CDR3 DNA follows: TGTGCCAGTAGTATAGGGGACGGGACAGGGTCCCTCCAGCCCCAGCATTTT.